This T cell receptor (beta chain) originates from a study of OX40 agonist ivuxolimab in advanced cancers. Study findings and constraints: At 0.1 to 3.0 mg/kg and by week 6, CD4+ and CD8+ T cells in the blood had expanded clonally.

CDR3 size: 11 residues. Germline CDR1 SGHAT, CDR2 FQNNGV. The V and J ends lost 8 bases and 1 base respectively, with 4 bases between them. In regard to this clone: Its antigen is not identified.

Sequencing was performed with immunoSEQ multiplex PCR; in TCRdb, only in-frame clones are kept and a portion is missing. This sample yields approximately 60,000 clones, of which 85% to 95% are seen a single time; about 20% belongs to the top ten. This clonotype was obtained from an adult with an advanced solid tumor such as melanoma, head and neck, liver or kidney cancer. The material sequenced was CD4+ or CD8+ T cells sorted from blood, taken in a trial of the OX40 agonist ivuxolimab. The chain combines TRBV11-2 with TRBJ2-3; D remains ambiguous. CDR3 sequence reads: CASGGTDTQYF. The CDR3 region has the DNA TGTGCCAGCGGGGGCACAGATACGCAGTATTTT. Complete variable domain (other parts from reference TRBV11-2 and TRBJ2-3): EAGVAQSPRYKIIEKRQSVAFWCNPISGHATLYWYQQILGQGPKLLIQFQNNGVVDDSQLPKDRFSAERLKGVDSTLKIQPAKLEDSAVYLCASGGTDTQYFGPGTRLTVL.